Following are 8 T cell receptor beta chains from one sample sequenced in a study of blood T cell repertoires in COVID-19. Clones were sequenced by immunoSEQ multiplex PCR, and TCRdb holds only the in-frame ones, with some missing. The data contain 350,000 to 450,000 clones, under 90% of them singletons. The sequenced sample was PBMCs or T cells enriched from blood (not recorded which). The source of these receptors is a woman aged 25 to 45 who had recovered from COVID-19.

This chain connects TRBV19 to TRBJ2-7; 8 bases line up with TRBD2. Germline V CDR1 and CDR2: LNHDA, SQIVND (reference sequence). The junction had 15 bases not matched to a gene; V was cut back by 10 bases and J by 1 base. This CDR3 is 16 amino acids long. The CDR3 loop reads CATDSGEGLGSYEQYF. Here the CDR3 DNA reads TGTGCCACCGATAGTGGAGAGGGACTAGGATCCTACGAGCAGTACTTC. Supplemented by reference TRBV19 and TRBJ2-7, the full variable domain reads DGGITQSPKYLFRKEGQNVTLSCEQNLNHDAMYWYRQDPGQGLRLIYYSQIVNDFQKGDIAEGYSVSREKKESFPLTVTSAQKNPTAFYLCATDSGEGLGSYEQYFGPGTRLTVT.

This chain links TRBV7-3 with TRBJ2-5; no clear D gene. There are 12 residues in the CDR3. V lost 4 bases to trimming and J lost 5 bases, with 8 bases between them. Per the germline V gene, CDR1 is SGHTA and CDR2 is FQGTGA. CDR3 region: CASSYVGETQYF. The CDR3 bases are TGTGCCAGCAGCTACGTCGGGGAGACCCAGTACTTC. The full variable domain, completed using reference TRBV7-3 and TRBJ2-5, is GAGVSQTPSNKVTEKGKYVELRCDPISGHTALYWYRQSLGQGPEFLIYFQGTGAADDSGLPNDRFFAVRPEGSVSTLKIQRTERGDSAVYLCASSYVGETQYFGPGTRLLVL.

V gene TRBV7-9 combines with J gene TRBJ2-1; D gene unclear. Trimming left V 4 bases short and J 6 bases short, with 13 bases between. Germline lookup yields CDR1 SEHNR and CDR2 FQNEAQ (reference sequence). This CDR3 is built from 14 residues. The CDR3 DNA reads as TGTGCCAGCAGCTCGACACTCCCTGGCAATGAGCAGTTCTTC. Its protein product is CASSSTLPGNEQFF.

The chain couples TRBV29-1 to TRBJ1-1; D may be TRBD1 (6 bases). Germline CDR1 and CDR2: SQVTM and ANQGSEA. CDR3 size: 12 residues. The V and J ends lost 3 bases and 5 bases respectively, with 10 bases between them. The CDR3 reads CSVDRGGTEAFF. CDR3 DNA sequence: TGCAGCGTTGACAGGGGAGGGACTGAAGCTTTCTTT.

About this clone itself: The sample has other DNA sequences that encode this CDR3 too. V and J are TRBV7-8 and TRBJ1-1; D not certain. CDR1 is SGHVS, CDR2 FQNEAQ, per germline. Trimming shortened V by 0 bases and J by 1 base, and 3 bases separated the two germline ends. The CDR3 extends over 13 amino acids. This chain's CDR3 is CASSLARNTEAFF. As DNA, the CDR3 is TGTGCCAGCAGCTTAGCTAGGAACACTGAAGCTTTCTTT. Full variable domain (missing parts from reference TRBV7-8 and TRBJ1-1): GAGVSQSPRYKVAKRGQDVALRCDPISGHVSLFWYQQALGQGPEFLTYFQNEAQLDKSGLPSDRFFAERPEGSVSTLKIQRTQQEDSAVYLCASSLARNTEAFFGQGTRLTVV.

The chain combines TRBV21-1 with TRBJ1-5; the D call in the table, TRBD1, was not verified against the DNA. TRBV21-1 is recorded as a pseudogene. The CDR3 contains 16 residues. CDR3: CASSNGTGGSNQPQHF. The CDR3 DNA reads TGTGCCAGCAGCAATGGGACAGGGGGAAGCAATCAGCCCCAGCATTTT.

As to this clone: At the DNA level, this CDR3 is encoded by other sequences in the same sample as well. J is TRBJ2-3 and V is TRBV7-9; no firm D call. Trimming shortened V by 7 bases and J by 2 bases, and 7 bases separated the two germline ends. Germline values: CDR1 SEHNR, CDR2 FQNEAQ (reference sequence). The CDR3 runs to 12 residues. CDR3 DNA sequence: TGTGCCAGCAATCGAGTCACAGATACGCAGTATTTT. It is translated as CASNRVTDTQYF.

The chain joins TRBV27 to TRBJ1-5; possible D gene TRBD1, 5 bases. CDR1 and CDR2 from the germline V gene are MNHEY and SMNVEV (reference sequence). Trimming stripped 3 bases from V and 11 bases from J, with 17 bases between. The CDR3 extends over 14 amino acids. CDR3 sequence reads: CASSFHGGTGAQHF. The CDR3 bases are TGTGCCAGCAGTTTCCATGGCGGGACCGGGGCCCAGCATTTT.